This T cell receptor beta chain was obtained from a study of CXCR3-negative and CXCR3-positive naive CD8 T cells (dated by TCRdb to the late 2010s). A note on the overall study: In total, 130 million to 150 million TRB reads were obtained, which works out to roughly 1.5 +/- 0.3 million reads per library. Diversity and physicochemical repertoire analyses were performed on some eleven donors pooled from two independent experiments. The TRBV-TRBJ cluster analysis covered naive subsets from 5 donors and memory cells from 3 donors. Results the study describes overall, beyond this receptor: Freshly isolated PBMCs were used for most assays because CXCR3 expression went down partially after cryopreservation. Both naive subsets had comparably high repertoire diversity, while memory CD8+ T cells had much lower repertoire diversity. Because surface CD5, which is linked to self-reactivity in mice, was comparable between the naive subsets, TCR interaction strength was also inferred from the physicochemical properties of TRB CDR3s. Within the same donor, TRBV-TRBJ usage looked similar between naive CXCR3-negative and CXCR3-positive cells, but memory cells had distinct patterns.

As regards this clonotype: Its recognized antigen is unknown.

For each CD8+ T cell subset, flow sorting was done in triplicate, and 300,000 to 350,000 cells per subset went directly into RLT lysis buffer. Standard density gradient centrifugation was used to isolate peripheral blood mononuclear cells from buffy coats. An RNeasy Mini Kit was used to extract total RNA from the sorted cells. For CDR1 and CDR2, the germline V gene lists SQVTM and ANQGSEA. Measured from the cysteine to the phenylalanine, the CDR3 is 12 residues long. The DNA is not on file. The listed sequencing device is NextSeq 550. The Human TCR Profiling Kit (MiLaboratory) was used to make UMI-labeled 5' RACE TRB cDNA libraries. The full amount of extracted RNA was used for cDNA synthesis, and the full amount of resulting cDNA was used for PCR amplification. Libraries were prepared in parallel with an identical number of PCR cycles. Under the source paper's analysis protocol: With a requirement of at least two reads per UMI, MIGEC and MiXCR extracted about 50,000 +/- 10,000 unique UMI-labeled TRB cDNA molecules per library. Each library averaged 40,000 +/- 10,000 functional in-frame TRB CDR3 nucleotide clonotypes without stop codons. After downsampling to 5000 UMI-labeled TRB molecules per sample, diversity metrics such as normalized Shannon-Wiener and Chao1 were calculated in VDJtools. Clonotype-size-weighted physicochemical properties of the central five CDR3 residues (interaction energy, strength, volume and Kidera factor 4) were computed in VDJtools. Following reprocessing of the reads by TCRdb, the data hold one row per CDR3 protein sequence and no DNA is available. V and J calls and clone size were set by TCRdb, not the authors. This sample's table lists about 56,000 distinct CDR3 sequences. Of the sample, about 20% is held by the ten largest clones.

The sequence is built from TRBV29-1 and TRBJ2-7; the D call from TCRdb, TRBD2, cannot be confirmed without DNA. Sample: memory CD8+ T cells from blood. In light of the paper, this sample's cell subset or site label describes: conventional CD8+ memory T cells (TMEM), sorted as controls. The TCR sequence derives from a human donor in good health. Some clones in this sample may be carry-over from other donors' samples. The CDR3 reads CSVAPGGYEQYF.